Below, one TCR beta chain is given with its context. This entry comes from a study of T cell changes during pregnancy in multiple sclerosis. Germline V gene lookup returns CDR1 SGHAT and CDR2 FQNNGV. The CDR3 length is 13 residues. Between the trimmed V and J ends, which lost 2 bases and 10 bases, there was a span of 11 bases. Generated by immunoSEQ multiplex PCR, the TCRdb table keeps only in-frame clones and is missing some. The sample records some 70,000 clones, about 91% being singletons. The specimen was peripheral blood, collected in the first trimester of pregnancy. The receptor comes from a female donor with multiple sclerosis, enrolled in a pregnancy study. The chain uses TRBV11-2 and TRBJ1-4; a possible D gene is TRBD1 (6 bases). The CDR3 loop is CASSLNRERKLFF. The CDR3 nucleotides read TGTGCCAGCAGCTTAAACAGGGAGCGAAAACTGTTTTTT.